This T cell receptor (beta chain) derives from a study of T cells after yellow fever vaccination. Per germline, CDR1 SGHRS and CDR2 YFSETQ. Trimming removed 0 bases at V and 2 bases at J, with 11 bases between. CDR3 size: 15 residues. Each CDR3 protein is one row after TCRdb ran MiXCR on the 5' RACE reads. The repertoire holds under 200,000 distinct CDR3 sequences, with 5.5% to 7.5% as singletons. The origin of this receptor is a man aged 18 to 30 who received the YFV17D yellow fever vaccine. The chain couples TRBV5-1 to TRBJ2-5; D gene unclear. The material was CD4+ T cells sorted from PBMCs, obtained about 5 days after the first yellow fever vaccination. The CDR3 loop reads CASSLADGGQETQYF. The CDR3 bases are TGCGCCAGCAGCTTGGCTGATGGCGGTCAAGAGACCCAGTACTTC.